Listed here are 6 T cell receptor beta chains from one sample, sequenced in a study of blood T cell repertoires in COVID-19. Clones were sequenced by immunoSEQ multiplex PCR, and TCRdb holds only the in-frame ones, with some missing. The sample lists roughly 200,000 clones, roughly nine tenths occurring once. The sequencing sample was made of peripheral blood. These receptors were taken from a man aged 60-69 years with active or convalescent COVID-19.

The chain joins TRBV7-9 to TRBJ2-3, with 8 bases fitting TRBD2. The junction had 10 bases not matched to a gene; V was cut back by 10 bases and J by 1 base. The CDR3 contains 15 residues. Germline assignment: CDR1 SEHNR and CDR2 FQNEAQ (reference sequence). For the CDR3, the DNA is TGTGCCACCCGCCGGGGGGGGGCGGGCACAGATACGCAGTATTTT. Encoded protein: CATRRGGAGTDTQYF.

Only a few counts were recorded for this clone. CDR3 sequence: CASHPGMNGNTIYF. In nucleotides, the CDR3 is TGTGCCAGTCACCCGGGGATGAACGGAAACACCATATATTTT. V is TRBV19 and J is TRBJ1-3; D gene unclear. The V and J ends lost 8 bases and 4 bases respectively, with 15 bases between them. This CDR3 spans 14 amino acids. In germline, CDR1 is LNHDA, CDR2 SQIVND (reference sequence).

V and J are TRBV3-1 (or the pseudogene TRBV3-2) and TRBJ2-2, with a weak D call TRBD2 (6 bases). The V gene's germline CDR1 is LGHDT and CDR2 YNNKEL (reference sequence). The V gene lost 1 base and the J gene lost 1 base, with 7 bases spanning the gap. The CDR3 extends over 15 amino acids. CDR3: CASSQAGVNTGELFF. Written as DNA, the CDR3 is TGTGCCAGCAGCCAAGCGGGGGTGAACACCGGGGAGCTGTTTTTT.

The rearrangement links TRBV7-2 to TRBJ2-2; TRBD2 aligns across 11 bases. Germline V gene data show CDR1 as SGHTA and CDR2 as FQGNSA. The CDR3 has 15 residues. Losses at the gene ends were 6 bases for V and 6 bases for J; bases not matched to a gene: 6. CDR3 in DNA: TGTGCCAGCAGATATAGCGGGGGGGCCTCCGGGGAGCTGTTTTTT. Its protein product is CASRYSGGASGELFF.

The V call is TRBV4-1, the J call TRBJ2-7; TRBD1 is a possible D gene (6 bases). V was trimmed by 4 bases and J by 4 bases, leaving 17 bases between them. This CDR3 has 15 residues. CDR1 and CDR2 (germline): MGHRA, YSYEKL. For the CDR3, the DNA is TGCGCCAGCAGCCCAGAAGACAGGAACCTTTACGAGCAGTACTTC. Its protein is CASSPEDRNLYEQYF.

The chain recombines TRBV24-1 with TRBJ1-1; D remains unclear. CDR1 is KGHDR and CDR2 is SFDVKD in the germline V gene. V lost 3 bases, J lost 3 bases, and 7 bases lay in between. This CDR3 contains 13 residues. The CDR3, as DNA: TGTGCCACCAGTGATCCCTTCTACACTGAAGCTTTCTTT. It specifies CATSDPFYTEAFF.